The next 11 T cell receptor beta chains were all read from a single sample in a study of Ad26.COV2.S vaccination and SARS-CoV-2 variants. Stated treatment: roughly 18 received Ad26.COV2.S at low or high dose, single or two shots; about 5 received placebo; per-sample allocation not given. Collection of samples fell on day 63 after the first vaccine or placebo injection. Generated by immunoSEQ multiplex PCR, the TCRdb table keeps only in-frame clones and is missing some. The sample has around 370,000 clones, around 83% seen once; the top ten hold 2.5% to 3.5%. The material sequenced was peripheral blood, taken in a trial of Ad26.COV2.S vaccine versus placebo. All receptors come from a person aged 18-60 years who received the Ad26.COV2.S COVID-19 vaccine or a placebo.

The CDR3: CASSRDLGGRRNEQFF. CDR3 coding DNA: TGTGCCAGCAGCCGTGACCTAGGGGGTAGAAGGAATGAGCAGTTCTTC. The J gene is TRBJ2-1, the V gene TRBV7-9; tentatively, D is TRBD1 (6 bases). This CDR3 has 16 residues. The V gene lost 5 bases and the J gene lost 7 bases, with 21 bases spanning the gap. Germline CDR1 reads SEHNR; CDR2 reads FQNEAQ (reference sequence).

J is TRBJ1-1 and V is TRBV6-5, with 9 bases that match TRBD1. The CDR3 spans 13 residues. The V gene's germline CDR1 is MNHEY and CDR2 SVGAGI. J gave up 11 bases and V 6 bases, and 10 bases lay outside the gene matches. For the CDR3, the DNA is TGTGCCAGCAGAATCCGGGACAGGGAAGACGCTTTCTTT. This encodes CASRIRDREDAFF.

The chain links TRBV30 to TRBJ2-7; 9 nucleotides align to TRBD2. The CDR3 sequence is 13 residues long. The ends lost 2 bases at V and 6 bases at J; junction bases unmatched: 5. Looked up from germline, CDR1 is GTSNPN and CDR2 is SVGIG (reference sequence). The CDR3, as DNA: TGTGCCTGGAGTTTGGGACTAGCTCGCGAGCAGTACTTC. Translation: CAWSLGLAREQYF.

This rearrangement joins TRBV5-1 to TRBJ2-6; 7 bases map to TRBD1. J was trimmed by 2 bases and V by 3 bases; bases with no gene match: 5. Germline CDR1 is SGHRS and CDR2 is YFSETQ. This CDR3 spans 16 amino acids. CDR3 sequence reads: CASSSGDRTGANVLTF. CDR3 DNA: TGCGCCAGCAGCTCCGGGGACAGAACTGGGGCCAACGTCCTGACTTTC.

The sample holds a few counts of this clone. The chain joins TRBV19 to TRBJ2-1, with 8 nucleotides matching TRBD2. The CDR3 is 14 residues long. Trimming cost V 5 bases and J 9 bases; bases outside gene matches: 9. Looked up from germline, CDR1 is LNHDA and CDR2 is SQIVND (reference sequence). Here the CDR3 DNA reads TGTGCCAGTAGTTATAATTACGGGGGGGGTGAGCAGTTCTTC. Residues: CASSYNYGGGEQFF. Variable domain in full (rest from reference TRBV19 and TRBJ2-1): DGGITQSPKYLFRKEGQNVTLSCEQNLNHDAMYWYRQDPGQGLRLIYYSQIVNDFQKGDIAEGYSVSREKKESFPLTVTSAQKNPTAFYLCASSYNYGGGEQFFGPGTRLTVL.

The chain recombines TRBV21-1 with TRBJ2-3; the tabulated D call, TRBD2, remains unverified against the DNA. TRBV21-1 is a documented pseudogene. This CDR3 has 17 residues. CDR3 residues: CASSNGGSGRPTDTQYF. CDR3 in DNA: TGTGCCAGCAGCAATGGGGGAAGCGGGAGACCCACAGATACGCAGTATTTT.

In its sample, this clone was seen a few times. The J gene is TRBJ2-7, the V gene TRBV9, with TRBD1 identical over 10 bases. Trimming took 0 bases from V and 0 from J; bases not matched to a gene: 0. From germline, CDR1 is SGDLS and CDR2 YYNGEE. This CDR3 is 15 amino acids long. CDR3 DNA sequence: TGTGCCAGCAGCGTAGGGACAGGGGGCTCCTACGAGCAGTACTTC. Translated: CASSVGTGGSYEQYF.

V and J are TRBV25-1 and TRBJ2-7; 9 bases line up with TRBD2. V shed 4 bases, J shed 2 bases, and the junction held 15 bases outside the gene matches. The germline V gene encodes CDR1 MGHDK and CDR2 SYGVNS. CDR3 length: 18 amino acids. The CDR3 here is CASSAATSGYYPPYEQYF. The DNA of the CDR3 is TGTGCCAGCAGTGCAGCGACTAGCGGATATTATCCCCCCTACGAGCAGTACTTC.

The chain links TRBV7-9 to TRBJ2-1, with 7 positions matching TRBD1. CDR1 SEHNR and CDR2 FQNEAQ come from the germline V gene (reference sequence). This CDR3 comprises 13 residues. Trimming removed 5 bases from V and 9 bases from J; junction bases left unmatched: 7. CDR3 bases: TGTGCCAGCAGCCCCACAGGGGTCAGTGAGCAGTTCTTC. Translating it yields CASSPTGVSEQFF. The full variable domain, with the rest looked up from reference TRBV7-9 and TRBJ2-1, is DTGVSQNPRHKITKRGQNVTFRCDPISEHNRLYWYRQTLGQGPEFLTYFQNEAQLEKSRLLSDRFSAERPKGSFSTLEIQRTEQGDSAMYLCASSPTGVSEQFFGPGTRLTVL.

V gene TRBV6-8 combines with J gene TRBJ1-3, with D possibly TRBD1 on 5 matching bases. The CDR3 is made up of 15 amino acids. The V gene lost 6 bases and the J gene lost 9 bases, with 21 bases spanning the gap. Germline loops: CDR1 MNHGY, CDR2 SAAAGT. CDR3 in amino acids: CASSVPRGRVSTIYF. The CDR3 bases are TGTGCCAGCAGCGTTCCCCGGGGCAGGGTAAGCACCATATATTTT.

The chain employs TRBV4-1 and TRBJ2-7, with D possibly matching TRBD1 (6 bases). Germline V CDR1 and CDR2: MGHRA, YSYEKL. Trimming pared 0 bases from V and 3 bases from J, leaving 12 bases between. The CDR3 extends over 15 amino acids. As DNA, the CDR3 is TGCGCCAGCAGCCAAGATATTCCAGGGGTCTACGAGCAGTACTTC. Protein product: CASSQDIPGVYEQYF.